A single sample gave rise to the 5 T cell receptor beta chains below, sequenced in a study of T-cell reconstitution after alpha-beta-depleted transplantation in children. As it was prepared, the TCRbeta library received unique molecular identifiers. Each CDR3 protein gets one entry after TCRdb re-called the PCR reads with MiXCR. The data hold about 500,000 distinct CDR3 sequences, with 32% observed a single time. This specimen was PBMCs from the stem cell graft donor, taken from the stem cell graft. These receptors came from a human donor who donated a stem cell graft to a child with aplastic anemia.

This chain joins TRBV5-1 and TRBJ2-7; possibly TRBD1 for D (7 bases). V was clipped by 1 base and J by 3 bases, with 17 bases between them. This CDR3 contains 16 residues. Germline-derived CDR1 and CDR2 are SGHRS and YFSETQ. The CDR3 DNA is TGCGCCAGCAGCTTGATTATGGGTCAGGGGGGCTACGAGCAGTACTTC. This encodes CASSLIMGQGGYEQYF.

This clonotype was detected a few times. The rearrangement links TRBV30 to TRBJ2-7; 9 nucleotides match TRBD2. CDR3 length: 13 residues. J gave up 6 bases and V 3 bases, and 6 bases lay outside the gene matches. Germline V gives CDR1 GTSNPN, CDR2 SVGIG (reference sequence). CDR3 sequence: CAWRGLAPSEQYF. In DNA form, the CDR3 reads TGTGCCTGGAGAGGACTAGCGCCCTCCGAGCAGTACTTC.

This clonotype was found a few times. The CDR3 DNA reads TGTGCCAGCAGCCCCGGACTAGCGGGCGCCCGCGATACGCAGTATTTT. This sequence encodes CASSPGLAGARDTQYF. The gene calls are TRBV13 and TRBJ2-3; 11 bases align to TRBD2. Trimming removed 5 bases from V and 6 bases from J; junction bases left unmatched: 10. The germline CDR1 and CDR2 sequences are PRHDT and FYEKMQ (reference sequence). CDR3 length: 16 amino acids.

The chain recombines TRBV12-3 or TRBV12-4 with TRBJ1-1; a weak D match, TRBD1 (5 bases). V was cut by 3 bases and J by 1 base, with 18 bases left in between. This CDR3 contains 17 residues. The CDR3 nucleotides are TGTGCCAGCAGTTTCGTCGGGGCGGGTATGGAGAACACTGAAGCTTTCTTT. Amino acid sequence: CASSFVGAGMENTEAFF.

This chain connects TRBV5-1 to TRBJ2-1, with TRBD2 identical over 7 bases. Looked up from germline, CDR1 is SGHRS and CDR2 is YFSETQ. The CDR3 spans 18 residues. V shed 0 bases and J 0 bases; nucleotides not matched to a gene: 9. The CDR3 here is CASSLGGGPRSSYNEQFF. The CDR3 DNA reads as TGCGCCAGCAGCTTGGGGGGAGGGCCCAGGAGCTCCTACAATGAGCAGTTCTTC.